The 14 T cell receptor beta chains below all came from one sample that was sequenced in a study of T cells in Graves' hyperthyroidism and ophthalmopathy. RNA transcripts served as the template for amplifying TCR beta CDR3 regions. Researchers ran a first-round RT-PCR on the TCR CDR3 using the HTBI primer set. TCRdb used MiXCR to reprocess the multiplex PCR reads, holding one entry per CDR3 protein. The sample yields a few hundred thousand distinct CDR3 sequences, around 15% seen once. The sample comprised blood. These receptors originate from a woman aged 45-65 years with Graves' hyperthyroidism that later progressed to Graves' ophthalmopathy.

Many counts were recorded for this clonotype. V is TRBV20-1 and J is TRBJ2-3; D is undetermined. The V gene's germline CDR1 is DFQATT and CDR2 SNEGSKA (reference sequence). Trimming left V 2 bases short and J 4 bases short, with 13 bases between. CDR3 length equals 14 residues. This CDR3 reads CSARLARFPDTQYF. CDR3 nucleotides: TGCAGTGCTAGACTCGCCCGATTCCCAGATACGCAGTATTTT.

In this sample, this clonotype turned up many times. The V gene is TRBV6-1, the J gene TRBJ2-7, with 8 bases identical to TRBD2. Trimming took 11 bases from V and 2 from J; bases not matched to a gene: 8. Germline CDR1 is MNHNS and CDR2 is SASEGT. The CDR3 totals 13 residues. The CDR3 sequence is CAGSGTRAYEQYF. CDR3 DNA: TGTGCCGGTAGCGGGACGCGAGCCTACGAGCAGTACTTC.

This clonotype was detected only a few times. The genes are TRBV19 and TRBJ1-5, with D maybe TRBD1 (6 bases). This CDR3 has 14 amino acids. Germline V gene lookup returns CDR1 LNHDA and CDR2 SQIVND (reference sequence). The V end lost 3 bases, the J end lost 5 bases, and 11 bases lay between the germline ends. CDR3 residues: CASSIRGSDQPQHF. The CDR3 DNA reads TGTGCCAGTAGTATCAGGGGCTCGGATCAGCCCCAGCATTTT.

This clonotype has ten or more counts. The chain employs TRBV12-3 or TRBV12-4 and TRBJ2-2, with D maybe TRBD1 (6 bases). With 8 bases removed from V and 2 bases from J, the gap between germline ends came to 12 bases. The CDR3 runs to 14 residues. The CDR3 DNA reads as TGTGCCAGCCTAGACAGGCCCAACACCGGGGAGCTGTTTTTT. Its translation is CASLDRPNTGELFF.

The chain employs TRBV6-1 and TRBJ1-6; D not certain. Trimming pared 2 bases from V and 4 bases from J, leaving 9 bases between. The length of the CDR3 is 15 residues. CDR1 is MNHNS and CDR2 is SASEGT in the germline V gene. The CDR3 protein is CASSEWGDYNSPLHF. In DNA form, the CDR3 reads TGTGCCAGCAGTGAATGGGGAGATTATAATTCACCCCTCCACTTT.

This clonotype came up many times. The chain couples TRBV18 to TRBJ2-1, with D maybe TRBD2 (6 bases). CDR1 KGHSH and CDR2 LQKENI come from the germline V gene. This CDR3 is 11 amino acids long. V was shortened by 5 bases and J by 8 bases, with 7 bases between the two germline ends. CDR3 nucleotide sequence: TGTGCCAGCTCATCGGGGGATGAGCAGTTCTTC. Translation gives CASSSGDEQFF.

This clonotype was detected ten times or more. The chain combines TRBV10-3 with TRBJ1-6; possibly TRBD1 for D (6 bases). CDR3 length equals 19 residues. Trimming cost V 0 bases and J 0 bases, with 15 bases left between them. Germline V gene lookup returns CDR1 ENHRY and CDR2 SYGVKD. In DNA, the CDR3 is TGTGCCATCAGTGAGTCGGGCGGACAGTCGAGCTCCTATAATTCACCCCTCCACTTT. Its protein product is CAISESGGQSSSYNSPLHF.

This clonotype was counted ten times or more. The rearrangement uses TRBV3-1 and TRBJ1-2, with D possibly TRBD1 on 6 matching bases. There are 17 residues in the CDR3. The germline V and J ends were trimmed by 6 bases and 0 bases, with 20 bases remaining between them. CDR1 and CDR2 from the germline V gene are LGHDT and YNNKEL (reference sequence). DNA of the CDR3: TGTGCCAGCAGTCCGCGGGTAGGGGGAACAGCTAACTATGGCTACACCTTC. It is translated as CASSPRVGGTANYGYTF. The full variable domain, in which reference TRBV3-1 and TRBJ1-2 provide the parts outside the CDR3, is DTAVSQTPKYLVTQMGNDKSIKCEQNLGHDTMYWYKQDSKKFLKIMFSYNNKELIINETVPNRFSPKSPDKAHLNLHINSLELGDSAVYFCASSPRVGGTANYGYTFGSGTRLTVV.

This clonotype was counted ten times or more. The chain recombines TRBV12-3 or TRBV12-4 with TRBJ2-1; 13 bases line up with TRBD2. This CDR3 has 16 amino acids. V lost 6 bases, J lost 7 bases, and 9 bases stayed unmatched. This CDR3 is CASSLTSGRSGNEQFF. The CDR3 coding sequence is TGTGCCAGCAGCTTGACTAGCGGGAGGTCCGGGAATGAGCAGTTCTTC.

A remark on this clonotype: This may stem from a read error, because a much larger clone lies one nucleotide away. The J gene is TRBJ1-1, the V gene TRBV28; 9 bases map to TRBD1. This CDR3 contains 14 residues. Per germline, CDR1 MDHEN and CDR2 SYDVKM. The CDR3, as DNA: TGTGTCAGCAGGACAGGGGAGTATAACACTGAAGCTTTCTTT. Its translation: CVSRTGEYNTEAFF.

The chain's CDR3 is CASSAVGGTLYEQYF. The CDR3 coding sequence is TGTGCCAGCAGCGCTGTTGGCGGGACTCTCTACGAGCAGTACTTC. V gene TRBV9 combines with J gene TRBJ2-7; tentative D call: TRBD2 (6 bases). The germline V gene encodes CDR1 SGDLS and CDR2 YYNGEE. CDR3 length: 15 amino acids. Trimming shortened V by 3 bases and J by 3 bases, and 16 bases separated the two germline ends.

J is TRBJ1-1 and V is TRBV25-1, with D uncertain. The CDR3 spans 12 residues. The germline gives CDR1 MGHDK, CDR2 SYGVNS. V was shortened by 2 bases and J by 10 bases, with 11 bases between the two germline ends. DNA for the CDR3: TGTGCCAGCAGTGAACGAGATCAAGGAGCTTTCTTT. This gives the protein CASSERDQGAFF.

This clonotype was picked up many times. The chain uses TRBV5-1 and TRBJ1-2; D unclear. The germline gives CDR1 SGHRS, CDR2 YFSETQ. This CDR3 comprises 17 residues. Trimming cost V 0 bases and J 0 bases, with 15 bases left between them. CDR3 sequence (DNA): TGCGCCAGCAGCTTGGCCCCAGGAAGGGAGACTAACTATGGCTACACCTTC. Protein sequence: CASSLAPGRETNYGYTF.

Ten or more counts support this clonotype. Germline is not matched at one junction end, which may reflect a read error. This CDR3 is CASRRTDYYAQYF. CDR3 sequence (DNA): TGTGCCAGCCGCCGGACGGACTACTACGCGCAGTACTTC. The chain employs TRBV28 and TRBJ2-7; a weak D match, TRBD2 (6 bases). The germline CDR1 and CDR2 sequences are MDHEN and SYDVKM. The CDR3 consists of 13 residues.